These 19 T cell receptor beta chains came from one sample sequenced in a study of T-cell memory formation after mild COVID-19. TCRdb reprocessed the 5' RACE reads with MiXCR, giving one entry per CDR3 protein. The top ten hold around a fifth of the sample, which has roughly 280,000 distinct CDR3 sequences, around 15% seen once. The sample taken for sequencing was PBMCs or a T cell subset sorted from them (not recorded which). The receptor source for this set is a man aged 18 to 29 who had mild COVID-19 (a few samples of this study predate the infection). Cell type and time point are not known.

This clonotype was picked up many times. The chain employs TRBV5-1 and TRBJ1-1; possibly TRBD1 for D (6 bases). Germline loops: CDR1 SGHRS, CDR2 YFSETQ. This CDR3 has 15 amino acids. The V end lost 1 base, the J end lost 1 base, and 11 bases lay between the germline ends. DNA for the CDR3: TGCGCCAGCAGCTTGCGGTCGGGGGCGAACACTGAAGCTTTCTTT. Translation: CASSLRSGANTEAFF.

This chain connects TRBV27 to TRBJ1-5; TRBD1 is a possible D gene (5 bases). The ends were cut back, 5 bases at V and 3 bases at J, with 20 bases in the middle. CDR3 size: 17 residues. Germline V gives CDR1 MNHEY, CDR2 SMNVEV (reference sequence). The CDR3 DNA is TGTGCCAGCAGTCCCGACCGGGCGGGGGTGGTCAATCAGCCCCAGCATTTT. This codes for CASSPDRAGVVNQPQHF.

V and J are TRBV7-9 and TRBJ1-2, with 7 bases identical to TRBD1. The CDR3 consists of 13 residues. V shed 5 bases, J shed 4 bases, and the junction held 4 bases outside the gene matches. Germline CDR1 SEHNR, CDR2 FQNEAQ (reference sequence). The CDR3 is CASSPGTVYGYTF. DNA of the CDR3: TGTGCCAGCAGCCCAGGGACAGTCTATGGCTACACCTTC. Filled out from reference TRBV7-9 and TRBJ1-2, the complete variable domain reads DTGVSQNPRHKITKRGQNVTFRCDPISEHNRLYWYRQTLGQGPEFLTYFQNEAQLEKSRLLSDRFSAERPKGSFSTLEIQRTEQGDSAMYLCASSPGTVYGYTFGSGTRLTVV.

The sample holds many counts of this clonotype. The CDR3 nucleotides read TGTGCCAGCAGTACAACAGGGGGCGATCAGCCCCAGCATTTT. Its translation: CASSTTGGDQPQHF. J is TRBJ1-5 and V is TRBV12-3 or TRBV12-4; 9 nucleotides align to TRBD1. This CDR3 comprises 14 residues. V trimming: 5 bases; J trimming: 5 bases; junction bases outside the gene matches: 4.

This clonotype was detected only a few times. The J gene is TRBJ2-7, the V gene TRBV6-6, with a possible D match to TRBD2 (6 bases). Trimming removed 4 bases at V and 9 bases at J, with 13 bases between. The germline V gene has CDR1 MNHNY and CDR2 SVGAGI (reference sequence). There are 12 residues in the CDR3. CDR3: CASSSRQGGQYF. Here the CDR3 DNA reads TGTGCCAGCAGTTCTCGCCAGGGAGGGCAGTACTTC.

There are many counts of this clonotype. The chain uses TRBV5-6 and TRBJ2-5, with a possible D match to TRBD1 (5 bases). The CDR3 is 14 amino acids. CDR1 and CDR2 from the germline V gene are SGHDT and YYEEEE. Trimming took 1 base from V and 5 from J, leaving 12 bases between them. CDR3 DNA sequence: TGTGCCAGCAGCTTGTATTACCAGGGCGAGACCCAGTACTTC. It codes for CASSLYYQGETQYF.

This clonotype showed up just a few times. The chain couples TRBV20-1 to TRBJ1-5, with D tentatively TRBD1 (5 bases). From germline, CDR1 is DFQATT and CDR2 SNEGSKA (reference sequence). V was clipped by 1 base and J by 4 bases, with 14 bases between them. The CDR3 spans 15 residues. The CDR3 sequence: CSARAGTELNQPQHF. CDR3 DNA sequence: TGCAGTGCTAGAGCCGGGACGGAACTTAATCAGCCCCAGCATTTT.

This clonotype was seen at least ten times. The V call is TRBV4-1, the J call TRBJ2-3; 9 nucleotides line up with TRBD2. The germline gives CDR1 MGHRA, CDR2 YSYEKL. V dropped 4 bases and J dropped 0; count of bases not matched to a gene: 8. CDR3 length: 17 residues. The CDR3 loop reads CASSRVWSGGSTDTQYF. The CDR3 DNA is TGCGCCAGCAGCCGGGTTTGGAGCGGGGGGAGCACAGATACGCAGTATTTT.

This chain connects TRBV4-3 to TRBJ2-3; no clear D. V was trimmed by 8 bases and J by 6 bases, leaving 21 bases between them. CDR3 length equals 15 residues. Germline assignment: CDR1 LGHNA and CDR2 YSLEER. As DNA, the CDR3 is TGCGCCAGCGGGGTAGACCTGGATTCGATTGATACGCAGTATTTT. This gives the protein CASGVDLDSIDTQYF.

This clonotype showed up just once. The chain recombines TRBV15 with TRBJ2-7; D is ambiguous. The germline CDR1 and CDR2 sequences are LNHNV and YYDKDF (reference sequence). The ends were cut back, 0 bases at V and 6 bases at J, with 15 bases in the middle. CDR3 size: 15 residues. CDR3 nucleotide sequence: TGTGCCACCAGCAGAGATCGAGGACCCGGCTTCGAGCAGTACTTC. Protein sequence: CATSRDRGPGFEQYF. The whole variable domain, filled in from reference TRBV15 and TRBJ2-7, reads DAMVIQNPRYQVTQFGKPVTLSCSQTLNHNVMYWYQQKSSQAPKLLFHYYDKDFNNEADTPDNFQSRRPNTSFCFLDIRSPGLGDTAMYLCATSRDRGPGFEQYFGPGTRLTVT.

The V gene is TRBV6-5, the J gene TRBJ1-2, with TRBD1 matching over 7 bases. The germline V gene has CDR1 MNHEY and CDR2 SVGAGI. The CDR3 is 17 amino acids. Trimming at V came to 0 bases and at J to 4 bases, leaving 11 bases not matched to a gene. The CDR3, as DNA: TGTGCCAGCAGTTACTCGATCCCACCGACAGGGACCTATGGCTACACCTTC. Translated, it gives CASSYSIPPTGTYGYTF.

This clonotype has ten or more counts. One end of the junction fails to match germline, which may point to a read error. The chain links TRBV12-3 or TRBV12-4 to TRBJ2-1; tentatively, D is TRBD1 or TRBD2 (6 bases each). This CDR3 has 11 amino acids. The CDR3 loop reads CASRGRQEGGF. For the CDR3, the DNA is TGTGCCAGCAGAGGAAGGCAGGAGGGGGGCTTC.

This clonotype was counted only a few times. V is TRBV20-1 and J is TRBJ2-3, with D maybe TRBD2 (5 bases). V shed 6 bases and J shed 3 bases, with 7 bases lying between them. Germline V gives CDR1 DFQATT, CDR2 SNEGSKA (reference sequence). The length of the CDR3 is 11 residues. The CDR3: CSARETDTQYF. CDR3 in DNA: TGCAGTGCGAGGGAAACAGATACGCAGTATTTT.

J is TRBJ2-3 and V is TRBV25-1; 7 bases map to TRBD1. Trimming took 4 bases from V and 6 from J; bases not matched to a gene: 16. This CDR3 has 17 residues. CDR1 and CDR2 (germline): MGHDK, SYGVNS. The CDR3 nucleotides are TGTGCCAGCAGTGTCGCCACGACAGGGCGAATTCGGGATACGCAGTATTTT. It is translated as CASSVATTGRIRDTQYF.

The V call is TRBV7-2, the J call TRBJ1-2; D gene unclear. CDR1 SGHTA and CDR2 FQGNSA come from the germline V gene. V dropped 8 bases and J dropped 9 bases, with 16 bases sitting between them. The CDR3 runs to 12 residues. CDR3 nucleotides: TGTGCCAGCTCCACCGTTGGGAAGAGCTACACCTTC. It yields the protein CASSTVGKSYTF. Together with reference TRBV7-2 and TRBJ1-2, the CDR3 gives the full variable domain: GAGVSQSPSNKVTEKGKDVELRCDPISGHTALYWYRQSLGQGLEFLIYFQGNSAPDKSGLPSDRFSAERTGGSVSTLTIQRTQQEDSAVYLCASSTVGKSYTFGSGTRLTVV.

This clonotype occurred many times. The V and J genes are TRBV9 and TRBJ1-1; 8 bases align to TRBD1. This CDR3 has 14 amino acids. Germline CDR1 SGDLS, CDR2 YYNGEE. The junction had 3 bases not matched to a gene; V was cut back by 4 bases and J by 1 base. This CDR3 is CASSRGQGNTEAFF. The CDR3 nucleotides read TGTGCCAGCAGCCGCGGACAGGGGAACACTGAAGCTTTCTTT. Looking up the rest from reference TRBV9 and TRBJ1-1 gives the full variable domain: DSGVTQTPKHLITATGQRVTLRCSPRSGDLSVYWYQQSLDQGLQFLIQYYNGEERAKGNILERFSAQQFPDLHSELNLSSLELGDSALYFCASSRGQGNTEAFFGQGTRLTVV.

This clonotype has at least ten counts. The chain carries TRBV7-9 and TRBJ2-3; D gene unclear. The length of the CDR3 is 17 residues. The germline CDR1 and CDR2 sequences are SEHNR and FQNEAQ (reference sequence). V lost 2 bases, J lost 0 bases, and 15 bases lay in between. This CDR3 reads CASSLSHGSYSTDTQYF. The CDR3 bases are TGTGCCAGCAGCTTATCCCACGGAAGCTATAGCACAGATACGCAGTATTTT.

The chain links TRBV6-5 to TRBJ1-2, with unresolved D. Between the trimmed V and J ends, which lost 0 bases and 0 bases, there was a span of 5 bases. The CDR3 is 14 amino acids. Germline V CDR1 and CDR2: MNHEY, SVGAGI. CDR3 sequence: CASSYSGANYGYTF. The CDR3 bases are TGTGCCAGCAGTTACTCGGGAGCTAACTATGGCTACACCTTC.

The chain couples TRBV20-1 to TRBJ2-5; 11 bases are shared with TRBD2. The trim removed 6 bases at V and 5 bases at J, leaving 5 bases unmatched. In germline, CDR1 is DFQATT, CDR2 SNEGSKA (reference sequence). CDR3 length: 13 residues. As DNA, the CDR3 is TGCAGTGCGGATAGCGGGGGGGCGGAGACCCAGTACTTC. Translation: CSADSGGAETQYF.